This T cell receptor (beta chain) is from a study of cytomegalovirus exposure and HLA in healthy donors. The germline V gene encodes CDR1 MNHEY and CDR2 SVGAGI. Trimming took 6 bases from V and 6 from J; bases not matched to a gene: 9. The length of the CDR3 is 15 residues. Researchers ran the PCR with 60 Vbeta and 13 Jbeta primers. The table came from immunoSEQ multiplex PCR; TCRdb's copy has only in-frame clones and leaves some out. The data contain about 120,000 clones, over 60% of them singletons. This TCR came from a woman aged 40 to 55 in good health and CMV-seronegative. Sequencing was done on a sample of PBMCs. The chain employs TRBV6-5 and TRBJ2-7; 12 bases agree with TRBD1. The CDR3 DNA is TGTGCCAGCAGCCTACCGGGACAGGGGGCCTTCGAGCAGTACTTC. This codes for CASSLPGQGAFEQYF.